The text below deals with one T cell receptor beta chain. The data originate from a study of early T cells in non-severe SARS-CoV-2 infection. Individual cDNA molecules carried attached unique molecular identifiers. TCRdb analysed the 5' RACE reads with MiXCR anew, one entry per CDR3 protein. The table includes just under 60,000 distinct CDR3 sequences, about 8.9% detected once. The CDR3 spans 15 residues. Germline V gene data show CDR1 as KGHSH and CDR2 as LQKENI. V dropped 3 bases and J dropped 8; count of bases not matched to a gene: 9. This chain joins TRBV18 and TRBJ1-4; 7 nucleotides line up with TRBD1. This TCR was recovered from an adult who was a healthcare worker with PCR-confirmed SARS-CoV-2 infection or an uninfected control (not recorded which). Sequencing was done on a sample of whole blood. As DNA, the CDR3 is TGTGCCAGCTCACCGATTCAGGGGGTCGAAGAAAAACTGTTTTTT. Its translation: CASSPIQGVEEKLFF.